A selection of T cell receptor beta chains follows, all from one sample in a study of cytomegalovirus exposure and HLA in healthy donors. The method was immunoSEQ multiplex PCR; TCRdb's version includes in-frame clones alone and lacks a portion of them. The sample records about 120,000 clones, around three quarters being singletons. Sequencing was carried out using PBMCs. These receptors originate from a man younger than 45 in good health and CMV-seropositive. CDR3s include the opening cysteine and the closing phenylalanine or tryptophan. A D gene is named only where the DNA matches it firmly. A row's size may be missing; if present it is once, few, many or a size class.

clone_size,d_call,j_call,v_call,cdr3_aa,cdr3_nt
-,TRBD2,TRBJ2-3,TRBV29-1,CSVGRGVTDTQYF,TGCAGCGTAGGCCGGGGGGTCACAGATACGCAGTATTTT
once,TRBD1,TRBJ1-5,TRBV18,CASSPDRDNQPQHF,TGTGCCAGCTCACCTGACAGGGACAATCAGCCCCAGCATTTT
-,-,TRBJ1-1,TRBV9,CASSASPATEPAFF,TGTGCCAGCAGCGCCTCCCCCGCCACAGAACCAGCTTTCTTT
-,TRBD1,TRBJ1-2,TRBV2,CASSEDRTYGYTF,TGTGCCAGCAGTGAGGACAGGACCTATGGCTACACCTTC
-,TRBD1,TRBJ1-6,TRBV27,CASREDRAPNSPLHF,TGTGCCAGCAGAGAGGACAGGGCGCCCAATTCACCCCTCCACTTT
-,TRBD2,TRBJ2-1,TRBV18,CASSPKAGDPEQFF,TGTGCCAGCTCACCGAAAGCGGGGGACCCCGAGCAGTTCTTC
-,-,TRBJ2-7,TRBV7-2,CASSLVLAYEQYF,TGTGCCAGCAGCTTAGTACTAGCCTACGAGCAGTACTTC
-,-,TRBJ2-7,TRBV29-1,CSVQTGLYEQYF,TGCAGCGTCCAGACAGGACTTTACGAGCAGTACTTC
-,-,TRBJ2-3,TRBV5-1,CASSPDTYTQYF,TGCGCCAGCAGCCCTGACACCTATACGCAGTATTTT
-,-,TRBJ1-2,TRBV5-1,CASSLDTGYGYTF,TGCGCCAGCAGCTTGGACACAGGGTATGGCTACACCTTC
-,-,TRBJ2-2,TRBV2,CASFPPQGLNTGELFF,TGTGCCAGCTTTCCCCCGCAGGGCTTGAACACCGGGGAGCTGTTTTTT
-,-,TRBJ1-2,TRBV7-2,CASSSRLEGYTF,TGTGCCAGCAGCTCTCGACTCGAGGGCTACACCTTC